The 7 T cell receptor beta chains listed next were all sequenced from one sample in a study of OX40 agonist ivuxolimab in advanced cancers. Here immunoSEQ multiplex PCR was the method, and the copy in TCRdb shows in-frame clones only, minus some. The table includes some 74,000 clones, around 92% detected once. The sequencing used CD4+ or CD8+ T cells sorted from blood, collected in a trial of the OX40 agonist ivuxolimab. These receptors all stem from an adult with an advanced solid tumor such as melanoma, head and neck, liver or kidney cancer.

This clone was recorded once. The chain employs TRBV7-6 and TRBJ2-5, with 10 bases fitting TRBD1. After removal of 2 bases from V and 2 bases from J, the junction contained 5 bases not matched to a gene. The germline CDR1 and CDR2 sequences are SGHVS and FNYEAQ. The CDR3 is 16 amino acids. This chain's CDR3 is CASSLWDRGGQETQYF. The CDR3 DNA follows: TGTGCCAGCAGCTTATGGGACAGGGGAGGACAAGAGACCCAGTACTTC. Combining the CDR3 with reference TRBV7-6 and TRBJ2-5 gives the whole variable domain GAGVSQSPRYKVTKRGQDVALRCDPISGHVSLYWYRQALGQGPEFLTYFNYEAQQDKSGLPNDRFSAERPEGSISTLTIQRTEQRDSAMYRCASSLWDRGGQETQYFGPGTRLLVL.

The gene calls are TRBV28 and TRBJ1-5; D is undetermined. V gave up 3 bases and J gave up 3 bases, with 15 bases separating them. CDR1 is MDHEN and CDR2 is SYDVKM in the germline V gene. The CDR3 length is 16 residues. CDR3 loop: CASSLVSGMNNQPQHF. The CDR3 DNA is TGTGCCAGCAGTTTGGTATCCGGGATGAACAATCAGCCCCAGCATTTT. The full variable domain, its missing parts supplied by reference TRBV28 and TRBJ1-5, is DVKVTQSSRYLVKRTGEKVFLECVQDMDHENMFWYRQDPGLGLRLIYFSYDVKMKEKGDIPEGYSVSREKKERFSLILESASTNQTSMYLCASSLVSGMNNQPQHFGDGTRLSIL.

The CDR3 sequence: CASSLLLRLSEQFF. Written as DNA, the CDR3 is TGTGCCAGCAGCTTACTTCTTAGGTTAAGTGAGCAGTTCTTC. The rearrangement uses TRBV7-2 and TRBJ2-1; D unresolved. The V end was cut by 2 bases, the J end by 9 bases, with 14 bases between. CDR1 SGHTA and CDR2 FQGNSA come from the germline V gene. The CDR3 contains 14 residues. The variable domain in full, completed from reference TRBV7-2 and TRBJ2-1, reads GAGVSQSPSNKVTEKGKDVELRCDPISGHTALYWYRQSLGQGLEFLIYFQGNSAPDKSGLPSDRFSAERTGGSVSTLTIQRTQQEDSAVYLCASSLLLRLSEQFFGPGTRLTVL.

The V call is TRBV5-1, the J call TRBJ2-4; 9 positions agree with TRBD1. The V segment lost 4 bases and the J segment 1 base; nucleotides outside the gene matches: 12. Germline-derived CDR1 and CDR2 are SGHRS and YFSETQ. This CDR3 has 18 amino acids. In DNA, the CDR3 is TGCGCCAGCAGCCCCTCCCAACAGGGGGCAAACGCCAAAAACATTCAGTACTTC. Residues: CASSPSQQGANAKNIQYF.

The CDR3 bases are TGCAGCGTGGGGGGTCGAAATCAGCCCCAGCATTTT. Translating it yields CSVGGRNQPQHF. The chain recombines TRBV29-1 with TRBJ1-5; TRBD1 is a possible D gene (5 bases). V was cut by 6 bases and J by 4 bases, with 10 bases left in between. Germline V gene lookup returns CDR1 SQVTM and CDR2 ANQGSEA. CDR3 length: 12 residues.

CDR3 protein: CASSRQGAEGYTF. DNA for the CDR3: TGTGCCAGCAGTCGTCAGGGGGCAGAGGGCTACACCTTC. V and J are TRBV28 and TRBJ1-2; the match to TRBD1 covers 8 bases. This CDR3 spans 13 amino acids. V was clipped by 5 bases and J by 8 bases; unmatched bases: 7. Looked up from germline, CDR1 is MDHEN and CDR2 is SYDVKM.

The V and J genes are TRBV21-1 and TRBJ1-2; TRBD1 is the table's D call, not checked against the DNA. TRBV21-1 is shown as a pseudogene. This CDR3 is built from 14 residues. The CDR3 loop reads CASSIPASQGGYTF. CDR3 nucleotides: TGTGCCAGCAGCATTCCTGCGTCCCAGGGTGGCTACACCTTC.